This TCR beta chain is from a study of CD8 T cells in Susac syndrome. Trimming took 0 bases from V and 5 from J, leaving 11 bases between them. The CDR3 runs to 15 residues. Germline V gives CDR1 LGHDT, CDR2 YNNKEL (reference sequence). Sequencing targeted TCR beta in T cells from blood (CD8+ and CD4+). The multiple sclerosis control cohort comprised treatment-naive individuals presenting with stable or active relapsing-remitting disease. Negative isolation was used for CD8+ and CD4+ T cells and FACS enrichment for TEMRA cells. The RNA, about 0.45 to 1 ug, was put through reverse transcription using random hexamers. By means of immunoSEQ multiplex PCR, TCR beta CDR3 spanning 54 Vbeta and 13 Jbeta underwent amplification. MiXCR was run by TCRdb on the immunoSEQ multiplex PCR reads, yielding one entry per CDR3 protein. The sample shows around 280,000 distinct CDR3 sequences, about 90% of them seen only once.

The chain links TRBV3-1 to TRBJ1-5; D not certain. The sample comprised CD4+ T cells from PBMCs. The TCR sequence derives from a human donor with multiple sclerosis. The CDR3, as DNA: TGTGCCAGCAGCCAAGACTTCAGTTTCGATCAGCCCCAGCATTTT. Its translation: CASSQDFSFDQPQHF.